Listed here is a single TCR beta chain. The sample originates from a study of shared clonotypes between healthy human individuals. The germline CDR1 and CDR2 sequences are SEHNR and FQNEAQ (reference sequence). This CDR3 spans 15 amino acids. V gave up 2 bases and J gave up 5 bases, with 14 bases separating them. Unsorted PBMC DNA was sequenced on ten immunoSEQ deep assay plates. The protocol was immunoSEQ multiplex PCR, while the TCRdb copy is restricted to in-frame clones and leaves out a portion. This table holds 75,000 to 100,000 clones, more than 45% found once. HIV-negative, healthy adults without recent acute infections or vaccinations were the donors.

Sequencing was performed on PBMCs. The chain combines TRBV7-9 with TRBJ2-3; perhaps TRBD1 as D (6 bases). The receptor was isolated from a woman in her 40s in good health. Some clones in this sample may be carry-over from other donors' samples. The CDR3 DNA sequence: TGTGCCAGCAGCTTAACCCACAGGGTGGAAGATACGCAGTATTTT. Its translation is CASSLTHRVEDTQYF. The whole variable domain, remainder taken from reference TRBV7-9 and TRBJ2-3, is DTGVSQNPRHKITKRGQNVTFRCDPISEHNRLYWYRQTLGQGPEFLTYFQNEAQLEKSRLLSDRFSAERPKGSFSTLEIQRTEQGDSAMYLCASSLTHRVEDTQYFGPGTRLTVL.